This T cell receptor beta chain was observed in a study of blood T cell repertoires in COVID-19. Across the whole study: T cells, B-cell-depleted T cells, or PBMCs supplied cDNA or gDNA.

The CDR3 loop spans 15 amino acids. V was clipped by 6 bases and J by 5 bases; unmatched bases: 9. Germline CDR1 reads MDHEN; CDR2 reads SYDVKM. Per the original data handling: Reference gene primer amplification gave nucleated cell count estimates. TCRdb's copy holds only in-frame clones and misses some; the assay was immunoSEQ multiplex PCR. Clone size and the V and J calls come from that table; the DNA yielded D and trimming. The sample consists of approximately 92,000 clones, roughly 84% of them appearing once. This TCR came from a man between 65 and 85 years old with active or convalescent COVID-19. This chain connects TRBV28 to TRBJ2-7; 11 nucleotides line up with TRBD1. Sequences were obtained from peripheral blood. The CDR3 here is CASRYPGQGGDEQYF. The DNA for the CDR3 is TGTGCCAGCAGGTATCCGGGACAGGGGGGCGACGAGCAGTACTTC.